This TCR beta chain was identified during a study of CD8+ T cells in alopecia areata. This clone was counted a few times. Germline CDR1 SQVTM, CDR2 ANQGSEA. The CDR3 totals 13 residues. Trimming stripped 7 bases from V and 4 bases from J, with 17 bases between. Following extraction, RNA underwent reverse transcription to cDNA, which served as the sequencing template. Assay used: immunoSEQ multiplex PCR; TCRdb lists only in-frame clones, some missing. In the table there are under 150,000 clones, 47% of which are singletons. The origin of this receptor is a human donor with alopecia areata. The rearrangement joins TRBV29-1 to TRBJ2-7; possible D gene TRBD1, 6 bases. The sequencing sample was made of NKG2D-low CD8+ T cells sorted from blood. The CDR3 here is CSALQRDTYEQYF. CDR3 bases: TGCAGCGCGCTCCAACGGGACACATACGAGCAGTACTTC.